This is a list of T cell receptor beta chains from one sample in a study of T cell responses to AZD1222 COVID-19 vaccine. Some clones are missing from TCRdb's copy, which holds only in-frame ones; the method was immunoSEQ multiplex PCR. The sample shows about 100,000 clones, about 90% of them seen only once. Sequenced material: peripheral blood, taken on day 0 of AZD1222 vaccination. The receptors here all came from an adult in good health. Both conserved end residues are trimmed from each CDR3. Rows may omit the clone size; those that give it use once, few, many or a size class.

j_gene | abundance | v_gene | CDR3aa
TRBJ2-5 | once | TRBV7-9 | ASSYLSIAGAVETQY
TRBJ2-3 | NA | TRBV5-6 | ASSLIGDRGLDTQY
TRBJ2-7 | NA | TRBV5-1 | ASSFFPGNSYEQY
TRBJ1-3 | NA | TRBV19 | ASSIEPGFSGNTIY
TRBJ1-5 | NA | TRBV2 | ASSPERNQPQH
TRBJ1-2 | NA | TRBV27 | ASSLAGLYGYT
TRBJ2-7 | once | TRBV2 | ASSERTGLNEQY
TRBJ1-2 | NA | TRBV6-5 | ASTPLQGNYGYT
TRBJ1-1 | once | TRBV7-9 | ASSPPMNTEAF
TRBJ2-5 | NA | TRBV3-1/TRBV3-2 | ASSQELRGGETQY
TRBJ2-7 | NA | TRBV5-1 | ASSPGTSGRAVYEQY
TRBJ1-3 | NA | TRBV7-9 | ASSPTGISGNTIY
TRBJ2-7 | NA | TRBV5-6 | ASSSHVLGLWEQY
TRBJ1-3 | NA | TRBV10-3 | AMKRQGAPGNTIY
TRBJ1-3 | once | TRBV9 | ASSVEVRGSTIY
TRBJ2-1 | NA | TRBV19 | ASSPDESSYNEQF
TRBJ1-1 | NA | TRBV28 | ASSFSGLKAF
TRBJ2-1 | NA | TRBV3-1/TRBV3-2 | ASSQMPGLAFHEQF
TRBJ1-3 | NA | TRBV4-1 | ASSQVVMGNTIY
TRBJ1-5 | NA | TRBV6-5 | ASSPGQGRQPQH
TRBJ2-1 | NA | TRBV30 | AWSLSGGPRAYNEQF
TRBJ1-4 | NA | TRBV28 | ASSSPGQGTEKLF
TRBJ1-3 | once | TRBV2 | ASSAQGPGNTIY
TRBJ2-2 | NA | TRBV5-8 | ASSSGGAVTGELF
TRBJ1-5 | NA | TRBV12-2 | ASRFPRGDNQPQH
TRBJ2-3 | NA | TRBV6-1 | ASSDDRVWGTDTQY
TRBJ1-6 | NA | TRBV6-5 | ASSPHQVSPLH
TRBJ2-5 | once | TRBV4-1 | ASSQRDREETQY
TRBJ2-5 | NA | TRBV28 | ASSLSEVREQQETQY
TRBJ1-1 | NA | TRBV27 | ASSLWGRGDNTEAF
TRBJ2-1 | NA | TRBV7-9 | ASSARLGEGSNEQF
TRBJ1-1 | NA | TRBV5-1 | ASTRPEGGDTEAF
TRBJ2-1 | NA | TRBV6-1 | ASSEIGGAYNEQF
TRBJ1-6 | NA | TRBV4-2 | ASSQEGTGNSPLH
TRBJ2-5 | NA | TRBV28 | ASSFPQQETQY
TRBJ2-7 | NA | TRBV2 | AGGTLGLEQY
TRBJ2-2 | NA | TRBV3-1/TRBV3-2 | ASSLRTSGSTIGELF
TRBJ1-1 | NA | TRBV27 | ASSLFLDEDRGTEAF
TRBJ2-7 | NA | TRBV11-2 | ASSTLRESYEQY
TRBJ1-4 | NA | TRBV28 | ASSWGRGGEKLF
TRBJ1-5 | NA | TRBV19 | ASSLIQGYQPQH
TRBJ1-1 | once | TRBV30 | AWRQTNTEAF
TRBJ2-7 | NA | TRBV7-2 | ASSPALGASGFPEQY
TRBJ2-5 | NA | TRBV30 | AWSFWLQETQY